Following are 27 T cell receptor beta chains from one sample sequenced in a study of human T cells and chemical hapten exposure. TCRdb used MiXCR to reprocess the RACE reads, holding one entry per CDR3 protein. The table shows some 98,000 distinct CDR3 sequences, with roughly 10% occurring only once. Described time point: pre-sensitization, week 0. The treatment here: therapeutic diphenylcyclopropenone sensitization with weekly scalp DPC. The source material was whole blood, sampled in connection with sensitization to the hapten diphenylcyclopropenone (DPC). These receptors all come from a woman in her fifties or sixties with alopecia areata. Some clones in this sample may be carry-over from other donors' samples.

Worth noting for this clonotype: A read error may produce the germline difference seen at one junction end. This chain links TRBV5-1 with TRBJ1-2; D not resolved. The CDR3 is 14 amino acids. CDR1 is SGHRS, CDR2 YFSETQ, per germline. CDR3 amino acids: CASSLDGNVDGCTF. The CDR3 DNA follows: TGCGCCAGCAGCTTGGACGGGAACGTCGATGGCTGCACCTTC.

The CDR3 loop reads CASSRYSNQPQHF. The CDR3 DNA reads TGTGCCAGCAGTCGCTACAGCAATCAGCCCCAGCATTTT. The V call is TRBV12-3 or TRBV12-4, the J call TRBJ1-5, with D unclear. This CDR3 has 13 amino acids. V lost 5 bases and J lost 1, with 6 bases in between.

This clonotype has only a few counts. This rearrangement joins TRBV13 to TRBJ2-5, with D perhaps given as TRBD1 or TRBD2 (5 bases each). The CDR3 runs to 13 residues. Germline V lookup: CDR1 PRHDT, CDR2 FYEKMQ (reference sequence). V lost 5 bases to trimming and J lost 11 bases, with 18 bases between them. CDR3 region: CASSVTRDLLQYF. The CDR3 nucleotides are TGTGCCAGCAGCGTGACCAGGGACCTCCTGCAGTACTTC.

The rearrangement joins TRBV5-5 to TRBJ1-1; D is uncertain. Deletions cut 7 bases from V and 4 bases from J, with 14 bases between. Germline V gene data show CDR1 as SGHKS and CDR2 as YYEKEE (reference sequence). This CDR3 is built from 13 residues. The CDR3 DNA reads as TGTGCCAGCCGTTGGGTAGGTGCCACTGAAGCTTTCTTT. Its translation is CASRWVGATEAFF.

This clonotype has a count of ten or more. This chain joins TRBV2 and TRBJ2-6; D gene uncertain. Germline CDR1 reads SNHLY; CDR2 reads FYNNEI. The V gene lost 5 bases and the J gene lost 2 bases, with 10 bases spanning the gap. This CDR3 comprises 15 residues. CDR3 DNA sequence: TGTGCCAGCAGTCGCTTGGAACCTGGGGCCAACGTCCTGACTTTC. Translation gives CASSRLEPGANVLTF.

In its sample, this clonotype was seen many times. The chain joins TRBV7-9 to TRBJ2-5; 11 positions agree with TRBD2. From germline, CDR1 is SEHNR and CDR2 FQNEAQ (reference sequence). With V trimmed by 4 bases and J by 2 bases, 6 bases remained unmatched. The CDR3 spans 16 residues. This CDR3 reads CASSSPWTSGQETQYF. The CDR3 bases are TGTGCCAGCAGCTCCCCTTGGACTAGCGGGCAAGAGACCCAGTACTTC.

This clonotype turned up a few times. The rearrangement uses TRBV27 and TRBJ2-6, with D perhaps matching TRBD1 or TRBD2 (5 bases each). Trimming left V 2 bases short and J 4 bases short, with 12 bases between. In germline, CDR1 is MNHEY, CDR2 SMNVEV (reference sequence). CDR3 length: 16 amino acids. The CDR3 protein is CASSLESGSGANVLTF. The CDR3 nucleotides read TGTGCCAGCAGTTTAGAATCAGGGAGCGGGGCCAACGTCCTGACTTTC.

In its sample, this clonotype was seen many times. The rearrangement links TRBV10-1 to TRBJ1-2, with TRBD1 as a possible D gene (6 bases). This CDR3 comprises 16 residues. The germline gives CDR1 WNHNN, CDR2 SYGVQD (reference sequence). Trimming took off 11 bases at V and 4 bases at J, with 26 bases between the two ends. DNA for the CDR3: TGCGCCTCAAAAGGGCCAGGGGCGCTGGCTGGCTATGGCTACACCTTC. This gives the protein CASKGPGALAGYGYTF.

This clonotype was found a few times. The V gene is TRBV10-3, the J gene TRBJ1-2, with TRBD1 matching over 7 bases. Germline CDR1 reads ENHRY; CDR2 reads SYGVKD. V was pared by 3 bases and J by 8 bases, with 12 bases of the junction left unmatched. This CDR3 has 15 amino acids. The CDR3 protein is CAISDPHSGTVGYTF. CDR3 nucleotides: TGTGCCATCAGTGATCCCCATTCCGGGACAGTCGGCTACACCTTC.

The chain has TRBV7-9 and TRBJ2-3; D not certain. The CDR3 length is 14 residues. Germline loops: CDR1 SEHNR, CDR2 FQNEAQ (reference sequence). Trimming took off 2 bases at V and 4 bases at J, with 10 bases between the two ends. DNA for the CDR3: TGTGCCAGCAGCTTAAGCAATTTCCCAGATACGCAGTATTTT. It yields the protein CASSLSNFPDTQYF.

This clonotype was seen many times. The rearrangement links TRBV4-1 to TRBJ1-5; D is perhaps TRBD1 (6 bases). Germline V gives CDR1 MGHRA, CDR2 YSYEKL. This CDR3 is 18 amino acids long. Trimming pared 0 bases from V and 5 bases from J, leaving 20 bases between. CDR3 in amino acids: CASSQDGGGGSNYQPQHF. For the CDR3, the DNA is TGCGCCAGCAGCCAAGATGGAGGTGGGGGCAGTAACTATCAGCCCCAGCATTTT.

This chain links TRBV12-2 with TRBJ2-3; TRBD1 is the table's D call and was not checked against the DNA. TRBV12-2 is reported as a pseudogene. The CDR3 is 15 residues long. The CDR3 is CASRLACRDTDTQYF. CDR3 nucleotide sequence: TGTGCAAGTCGCTTAGCTTGCAGGGACACAGATACGCAGTATTTT.

This clonotype was seen more than once but under ten times. This chain connects TRBV19 to TRBJ1-5; no definite D call. Trimming pared 0 bases from V and 5 bases from J, leaving 11 bases between. The CDR3 sequence is 15 residues long. The germline V gene has CDR1 LNHDA and CDR2 SQIVND (reference sequence). CDR3 protein: CASSIDQTVYQPQHF. CDR3 nucleotide sequence: TGTGCCAGTAGTATAGATCAAACGGTCTATCAGCCCCAGCATTTT.

As concerns this clonotype: It may be a read error: a sequence one base away is much more abundant. The V call is TRBV6-1, the J call TRBJ2-7, with D maybe TRBD1 (6 bases). The CDR3 spans 14 residues. V lost 6 bases, J lost 1 base, and 13 bases lay in between. Germline V gives CDR1 MNHNS, CDR2 SASEGT. CDR3 loop: CASRAGTRSYEQYF. The CDR3 bases are TGTGCCAGCAGGGCCGGGACAAGGTCCTACGAGCAGTACTTC.

The V and J genes are TRBV10-3 and TRBJ1-2; TRBD1 agrees at 9 bases. CDR3 size: 13 residues. J gave up 0 bases and V 11 bases, and 4 bases lay outside the gene matches. Germline values: CDR1 ENHRY, CDR2 SYGVKD. The CDR3, as DNA: TGTGCCTCTGGACAGGGGTCTAACTATGGCTACACCTTC. It is translated as CASGQGSNYGYTF.

This clonotype has only a few counts. This chain links TRBV29-1 with TRBJ2-3; the D gene is possibly TRBD2 (5 bases). V was pared by 4 bases and J by 10 bases, with 33 bases between. The CDR3 loop spans 18 amino acids. Germline V gene sequence: CDR1 SQVTM, CDR2 ANQGSEA. The CDR3 DNA is TGCAGCGTTGGAGGAGCGGTATTTTTTGGGGAGATTGAAGGTGCGCAGTATTTT. Its protein product is CSVGGAVFFGEIEGAQYF.

A note on this clonotype: Possible read error: a much larger clone is one base away. The chain couples TRBV10-3 to TRBJ2-7, with TRBD1 matching over 7 bases. Germline V gene data show CDR1 as ENHRY and CDR2 as SYGVKD. This CDR3 contains 13 residues. CDR3 sequence: CATSGTASYEQYF. For the CDR3, the DNA is TGTGCCACCAGTGGGACAGCGTCCTACGAGCAGTACTTC.

This clonotype was recorded at least ten times. The CDR3 DNA is TGTGCCAGCAGTTTGGCTGGGACAGGGGGTTCCTACGAGCAGTACTTC. Encoded protein: CASSLAGTGGSYEQYF. This chain uses TRBV27 with TRBJ2-7; 11 bases line up with TRBD1. This CDR3 region has 16 residues. Germline V CDR1 and CDR2: MNHEY, SMNVEV (reference sequence). Unmatched junction bases numbered 5, after V lost 3 bases and J lost 1 base.

V usage is TRBV7-8 and J usage is TRBJ2-7, with D tentatively TRBD2 (5 bases). Germline CDR1 SGHVS, CDR2 FQNEAQ. The V and J ends lost 5 bases and 2 bases respectively, with 10 bases between them. The CDR3 runs to 13 residues. The DNA for the CDR3 is TGTGCCAGCAGCATCAGCGGTCCCTACGAGCAGTACTTC. Translated: CASSISGPYEQYF. Supplemented by reference TRBV7-8 and TRBJ2-7, the full variable domain reads GAGVSQSPRYKVAKRGQDVALRCDPISGHVSLFWYQQALGQGPEFLTYFQNEAQLDKSGLPSDRFFAERPEGSVSTLKIQRTQQEDSAVYLCASSISGPYEQYFGPGTRLTVT.

The rearrangement uses TRBV29-1 and TRBJ2-7, with D possibly matching TRBD2 (5 bases). The V and J ends lost 7 bases and 3 bases respectively, with 13 bases between them. CDR3 length: 12 amino acids. Germline CDR1 reads SQVTM; CDR2 reads ANQGSEA. CDR3 in DNA: TGCAGCGCACGCACCGACTACTACGAGCAGTACTTC. This translates into CSARTDYYEQYF.

The chain couples TRBV3-1 to TRBJ2-5; TRBD2 aligns across 10 bases. Trimming took 4 bases from V and 4 from J; bases not matched to a gene: 9. Germline V gene sequence: CDR1 LGHDT, CDR2 YNNKEL (reference sequence). CDR3 length: 16 amino acids. CDR3 bases: TGTGCCAGCAGCCCCCGTAGAGCTAGCGGGAGAGAGACCCAGTACTTC. Translating gives CASSPRRASGRETQYF.

This clonotype was recorded many times. The CDR3 region is CASSLGRSRIIIQYF. The CDR3 DNA reads TGTGCCAGCAGCTTAGGCCGGAGTAGGATTATCATTCAGTACTTC. This chain uses TRBV7-8 with TRBJ2-4; no clear D gene. The CDR3 spans 15 residues. V dropped 1 base and J dropped 9 bases, with 16 bases sitting between them. Germline CDR1 reads SGHVS; CDR2 reads FQNEAQ.

This clonotype was observed a handful of times. The chain combines TRBV2 with TRBJ2-3; weak D call: TRBD2 (6 bases). This CDR3 is built from 15 residues. The germline CDR1 and CDR2 sequences are SNHLY and FYNNEI. V was clipped by 8 bases and J by 4 bases, with 19 bases between them. The CDR3 coding sequence is TGTGCCAGCCGGTTCGTGGAGGGGACTGCAGATACGCAGTATTTT. This gives the protein CASRFVEGTADTQYF.

This clonotype was detected ten times or more. The chain's CDR3 is CASSSQGSGTYEQYF. The CDR3 coding sequence is TGTGCCAGCAGCTCCCAGGGTAGTGGCACGTACGAGCAGTACTTC. The chain links TRBV7-6 to TRBJ2-7, with D possibly TRBD1 on 5 matching bases. The CDR3 loop spans 15 amino acids. Trimming cost V 4 bases and J 4 bases, with 17 bases left between them. Germline values: CDR1 SGHVS, CDR2 FNYEAQ. Variable domain in full (rest from reference TRBV7-6 and TRBJ2-7): GAGVSQSPRYKVTKRGQDVALRCDPISGHVSLYWYRQALGQGPEFLTYFNYEAQQDKSGLPNDRFSAERPEGSISTLTIQRTEQRDSAMYRCASSSQGSGTYEQYFGPGTRLTVT.

This clonotype came up many times. One end of the junction does not line up with germline, which may come from a read error. The CDR3 region has the DNA TGTGCCATCAGTGAGGACCGCCCGAACGCTGAAGCTTTCTTT. Protein sequence: CAISEDRPNAEAFF. This rearrangement joins TRBV10-3 to TRBJ1-1, with D unclear. Per germline, CDR1 ENHRY and CDR2 SYGVKD. The CDR3 consists of 14 residues.

This clonotype was counted a few times. This sequence joins TRBV20-1 and TRBJ2-5, with D possibly TRBD2 on 7 matching bases. V was clipped by 8 bases and J by 5 bases, with 21 bases between them. The CDR3 consists of 14 residues. Germline-derived CDR1 and CDR2 are DFQATT and SNEGSKA (reference sequence). CDR3 in DNA: TGCAGTCACGTGAGGGGGGGAAGGGAGGAGACCCAGTACTTC. Translated, it gives CSHVRGGREETQYF.

Many counts were recorded for this clonotype. J is TRBJ2-1 and V is TRBV20-1; 8 bases are shared with TRBD2. The ends lost 3 bases at V and 5 bases at J; junction bases unmatched: 3. The CDR3 runs 13 residues. Germline lookup yields CDR1 DFQATT and CDR2 SNEGSKA (reference sequence). Written as DNA, the CDR3 is TGCAGTGCTAGCCGGGGGGGAGACAATGAGCAGTTCTTC. Translating it yields CSASRGGDNEQFF.